Included here is one T cell receptor beta chain sequence, with context. Its antigen is undetermined. The sample's treatment: roughly 20 received Ad26.COV2.S at low or high dose, single or two shots; five or six received placebo; per-sample allocation not given. Specimens were obtained on day 63 following the first vaccine or placebo injection. An adult of 18-55 years in Boston served as donor. The source of the sample is a study of Ad26.COV2.S vaccination and SARS-CoV-2 variants. Study overall: The Ad26.COV2.S arm of the COV1001 trial was where the donor was placed.

The study, taken as a whole, reports: Individuals receiving vaccine had higher spike-specific TCR breadth than placebo recipients did. Total T cell responses were possibly underestimated by TCR breadth and depth analyses.

Data came from immunoSEQ multiplex PCR; TCRdb stores just in-frame clones and leaves some out. This sample has about 350,000 clones; about 88% occur once, and the top ten carry roughly 6%. This specimen was peripheral blood, taken in a trial of Ad26.COV2.S vaccine versus placebo. The sequence was obtained from a person aged 18-65 years who received the Ad26.COV2.S COVID-19 vaccine or a placebo.

CDR3 nucleotides: TGTGCCAGCAGGTTTAAGGGGGGCACTGAAGCTTTCTTT. Translation gives CASRFKGGTEAFF. J is TRBJ1-1 and V is TRBV7-2; D is perhaps TRBD1 (6 bases). This CDR3 comprises 13 residues. Between the trimmed V and J ends, which lost 6 bases and 4 bases, there was a span of 12 bases. Germline V gene lookup returns CDR1 SGHTA and CDR2 FQGNSA.